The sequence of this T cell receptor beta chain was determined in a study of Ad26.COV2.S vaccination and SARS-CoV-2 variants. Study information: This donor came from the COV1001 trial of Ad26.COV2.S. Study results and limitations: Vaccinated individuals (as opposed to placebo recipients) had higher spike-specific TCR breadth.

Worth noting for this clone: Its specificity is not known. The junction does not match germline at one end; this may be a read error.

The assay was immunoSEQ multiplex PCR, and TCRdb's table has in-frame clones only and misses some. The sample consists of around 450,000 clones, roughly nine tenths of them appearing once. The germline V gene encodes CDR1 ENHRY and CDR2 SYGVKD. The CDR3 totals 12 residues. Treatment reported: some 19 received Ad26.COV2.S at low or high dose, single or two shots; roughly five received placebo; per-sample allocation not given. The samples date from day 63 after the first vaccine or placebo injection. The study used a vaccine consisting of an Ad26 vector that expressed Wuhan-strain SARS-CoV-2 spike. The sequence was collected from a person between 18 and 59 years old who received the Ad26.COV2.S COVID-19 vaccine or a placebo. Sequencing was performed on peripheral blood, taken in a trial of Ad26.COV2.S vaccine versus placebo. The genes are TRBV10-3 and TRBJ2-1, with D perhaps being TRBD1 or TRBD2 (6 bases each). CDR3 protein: CAISEWRGREVF. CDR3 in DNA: TGTGCCATCAGTGAGTGGAGGGGGAGAGAAGTCTTC.